This TCR beta chain was obtained from a study of regulatory T cells in long-lasting Graves disease. TCR beta libraries were built with iRepertoire HTBI primers and Arm-PCR of CDR3 regions. TCRdb re-analysed the multiplex PCR reads in MiXCR, keeping a single row per CDR3 protein. The data hold some 460,000 distinct CDR3 sequences, with 15% to 20% observed a single time. Documented time point: newly diagnosed GD, antithyroid drugs for less than 3 months. From RNA extracted from PBMCs, the TCR library was made. This clonotype was counted a few times. Its antigen is as yet unknown. Points from the study as a whole: Peripheral blood alone, not thyroid tissue, underwent study.

The CDR3 contains 13 residues. The V end was cut by 6 bases, the J end by 6 bases, with 11 bases between. Germline CDR1 and CDR2: SNHLY and FYNNEI. These same data were also listed under a study on T cells in Graves' hyperthyroidism and ophthalmopathy. As reported in that work: Blood shared most expanded thyroid clonotypes above 0.001.

This chain links TRBV2 with TRBJ2-2; no reliable D call. Here the sequenced sample was peripheral blood mononuclear cells (PBMCs), taken at new diagnosis, from a patient treated with antithyroid drugs. This receptor was obtained from a man aged 35 to 55 with Graves disease. This CDR3 is CASSRDNAGELFF. DNA of the CDR3: TGTGCCAGCAGCCGAGACAACGCCGGGGAGCTGTTTTTT.